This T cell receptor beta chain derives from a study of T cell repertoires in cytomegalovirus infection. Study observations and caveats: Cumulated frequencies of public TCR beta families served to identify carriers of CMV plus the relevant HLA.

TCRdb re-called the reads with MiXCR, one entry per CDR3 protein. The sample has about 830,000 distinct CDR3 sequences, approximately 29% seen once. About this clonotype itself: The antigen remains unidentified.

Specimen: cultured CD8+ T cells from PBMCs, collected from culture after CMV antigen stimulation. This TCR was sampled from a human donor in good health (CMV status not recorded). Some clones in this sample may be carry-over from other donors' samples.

The CDR3 region is CASSHGDGELFF. The CDR3 bases are TGTGCCAGCAGTCACGGGGACGGGGAGCTGTTTTTT. V is TRBV27 and J is TRBJ2-2; D may be TRBD2 (5 bases). The CDR3 covers 12 residues. V shed 5 bases and J shed 7 bases, with 8 bases lying between them. Germline CDR1 reads MNHEY; CDR2 reads SMNVEV (reference sequence).